The 31 T cell receptor beta chains given below trace back to one sample, sequenced in a study of T cell responses to AZD1222 COVID-19 vaccine. Profiling relied on immunoSEQ multiplex PCR, and the TCRdb table lists in-frame clones only, not all of them. The sample holds around 99,000 clones; around 91% are singletons and the top ten take 20% to 25%. Source: peripheral blood, taken on day 0 of AZD1222 vaccination. The receptor source for this set is an adult in good health.

The DNA of the CDR3 is TGTGCCAGCAGCCAAGGTATTGGGCGCGGGGGAAAGGTTAATGAGCAGTTCTTC. This sequence encodes CASSQGIGRGGKVNEQFF. This chain uses TRBV3-1 (or the pseudogene TRBV3-2) with TRBJ2-1, with 7 bases matching TRBD2. V trimming: 1 base; J trimming: 7 bases; junction bases outside the gene matches: 16. There are 18 residues in the CDR3. Germline V gives CDR1 LGHDT, CDR2 YNNKEL (reference sequence).

V gene TRBV19 combines with J gene TRBJ2-7, with TRBD1 as a possible D gene (6 bases). The CDR3 covers 14 residues. Deletions cut 2 bases from V and 1 base from J, with 9 bases between. CDR1 and CDR2 from the germline V gene are LNHDA and SQIVND (reference sequence). The CDR3 region has the DNA TGTGCCAGTAGTATAAGGACAGATTCCTACGAGCAGTACTTC. Amino acids: CASSIRTDSYEQYF.

This clone appeared a single time. J is TRBJ2-1 and V is TRBV4-3, with D perhaps TRBD1 or TRBD2 (5 bases each). This CDR3 region has 14 residues. Germline V lookup: CDR1 LGHNA, CDR2 YSLEER. Between the trimmed V and J ends, which lost 1 base and 7 bases, there was a span of 11 bases. The CDR3 DNA reads as TGCGCCAGCAGCCAAGCATGGGGACCTAATGAGCAGTTCTTC. Its translation is CASSQAWGPNEQFF.

V usage is TRBV19 and J usage is TRBJ2-1; D call uncertain. The germline gives CDR1 LNHDA, CDR2 SQIVND (reference sequence). The CDR3 is 14 amino acids. Trimming removed 5 bases from V and 1 base from J, with 9 bases in between. The CDR3 DNA is TGTGCCAGTAGTCGGGTAGCTTCCTACAATGAGCAGTTCTTC. Its translation: CASSRVASYNEQFF.

This chain connects TRBV12-3 or TRBV12-4 to TRBJ1-1; D perhaps matches TRBD1 (6 bases). V shed 5 bases and J shed 1 base, with 8 bases lying between them. The CDR3 runs 13 residues. This CDR3 reads CASSTGRNTEAFF. Here the CDR3 DNA reads TGTGCCAGCAGTACAGGGCGGAACACTGAAGCTTTCTTT.

In DNA, the CDR3 is TGTGCCTCTTCTCGGACAGTCCGGGACGAGCAGTACTTC. Translation: CASSRTVRDEQYF. The J gene is TRBJ2-7, the V gene TRBV7-8; possibly TRBD1 for D (6 bases). V was trimmed by 11 bases and J by 5 bases, leaving 19 bases between them. CDR1 and CDR2 from the germline V gene are SGHVS and FQNEAQ. CDR3 length: 13 amino acids.

The chain has TRBV18 and TRBJ2-7; D gene uncertain. There are 10 residues in the CDR3. CDR1 is KGHSH and CDR2 is LQKENI in the germline V gene. Trimming removed 2 bases at V and 6 bases at J, with 2 bases between. The CDR3 reads CASSPAEQYF. CDR3 bases: TGTGCCAGCTCACCAGCCGAGCAGTACTTC.

The V gene is TRBV7-9, the J gene TRBJ1-5; TRBD1 matches at 9 bases. J was trimmed by 5 bases and V by 5 bases; bases with no gene match: 19. The CDR3 runs to 19 residues. Germline CDR1 reads SEHNR; CDR2 reads FQNEAQ (reference sequence). The CDR3 region has the DNA TGTGCCAGCAGCAAAGTTCACCCCCGGACAGGGGCATTTCATCAGCCCCAGCATTTT. It encodes CASSKVHPRTGAFHQPQHF.

This clone was counted a few times. The CDR3 loop is CASSLFTSRSGNTIYF. The CDR3 DNA reads TGTGCCAGCAGCTTGTTTACGTCGAGATCTGGAAACACCATATATTTT. V and J are TRBV7-6 and TRBJ1-3; D gene ambiguous. Germline values: CDR1 SGHVS, CDR2 FNYEAQ. This CDR3 region has 16 residues. V lost 3 bases and J 1 base, leaving 13 bases between the germline ends.

This clone was detected a few times. The chain employs TRBV2 and TRBJ1-6; tentatively, D is TRBD1 (5 bases). Germline assignment: CDR1 SNHLY and CDR2 FYNNEI. This CDR3 comprises 19 residues. The V gene lost 0 bases and the J gene lost 12 bases, with 27 bases spanning the gap. CDR3 DNA: TGTGCCAGCAGTGAAGCGCTTCTGGGAGGGGACGCCGGACGGAGACCCCTCCACTTT. As protein: CASSEALLGGDAGRRPLHF.

The V and J genes are TRBV27 and TRBJ2-2, with 8 bases lining up with TRBD2. CDR3 length: 17 residues. CDR1 MNHEY and CDR2 SMNVEV come from the germline V gene (reference sequence). J gave up 0 bases and V 5 bases, and 8 bases lay outside the gene matches. The CDR3 sequence: CASSPPRGGPNTGELFF. The CDR3, as DNA: TGTGCCAGCAGTCCTCCACGGGGGGGACCGAACACCGGGGAGCTGTTTTTT.

The table lists this clone with a few counts. Other nucleotide sequences in the sample specify the same CDR3. The chain recombines TRBV7-2 with TRBJ2-7; D might be TRBD1 or TRBD2, each matching 6 bases. The V gene lost 1 base and the J gene lost 3 bases, with 10 bases spanning the gap. Germline lookup yields CDR1 SGHTA and CDR2 FQGNSA. The CDR3 sequence is 14 residues long. The CDR3 bases are TGTGCCAGCAGCTTAGGAGGGGGACTCTACGAGCAGTACTTC. Translating gives CASSLGGGLYEQYF. Supplemented by reference TRBV7-2 and TRBJ2-7, the full variable domain reads GAGVSQSPSNKVTEKGKDVELRCDPISGHTALYWYRQSLGQGLEFLIYFQGNSAPDKSGLPSDRFSAERTGGSVSTLTIQRTQQEDSAVYLCASSLGGGLYEQYFGPGTRLTVT.

This chain links TRBV3-1 (or the pseudogene TRBV3-2) with TRBJ2-1; 8 bases agree with TRBD2. This CDR3 comprises 17 residues. With 1 base clipped from V and 1 base from J, the junction kept 6 bases outside the gene matches. Germline V gives CDR1 LGHDT, CDR2 YNNKEL (reference sequence). The CDR3 region is CASSQGPGGPSYNEQFF. CDR3 in DNA: TGTGCCAGCAGCCAAGGACCGGGGGGGCCTTCCTACAATGAGCAGTTCTTC.

The genes are TRBV5-1 and TRBJ1-2, with a tentative D call TRBD1 (5 bases). This CDR3 is 12 amino acids long. Trimming removed 4 bases at V and 6 bases at J, with 10 bases between. Germline V gene lookup returns CDR1 SGHRS and CDR2 YFSETQ. CDR3 sequence: CASSGGPDGYTF. CDR3 in DNA: TGCGCCAGCAGCGGGGGACCTGATGGCTACACCTTC.

V usage is TRBV6-5 and J usage is TRBJ1-2; a weak D match, TRBD1 (6 bases). V was clipped by 6 bases and J by 5 bases, with 10 bases between them. The germline gives CDR1 MNHEY, CDR2 SVGAGI. The CDR3 totals 12 residues. The chain's CDR3 is CASSWQGYGYTF. CDR3 in DNA: TGTGCCAGCAGCTGGCAGGGGTATGGCTACACCTTC.

The CDR3: CAISESPGTVDGYTF. CDR3 DNA: TGTGCCATCAGTGAGTCGCCCGGGACAGTGGATGGCTACACCTTC. This chain links TRBV10-3 with TRBJ1-2; 7 bases match TRBD1. J gave up 6 bases and V 0 bases, and 7 bases lay outside the gene matches. The CDR3 is made up of 15 amino acids. In germline, CDR1 is ENHRY, CDR2 SYGVKD.

This clone was seen only once. J is TRBJ1-5 and V is TRBV6-5; D gene ambiguous. The CDR3 runs 15 residues. From germline, CDR1 is MNHEY and CDR2 SVGAGI. V was cut by 6 bases and J by 2 bases, with 14 bases left in between. CDR3 nucleotides: TGTGCCAGCAGCCCCGGATTCCTGGGCAATCAGCCCCAGCATTTT. This codes for CASSPGFLGNQPQHF.

This chain links TRBV6-5 with TRBJ1-4; 12 nucleotides align to TRBD1. CDR1 is MNHEY, CDR2 SVGAGI, per germline. V was pared by 10 bases and J by 8 bases, with 11 bases of the junction left unmatched. This CDR3 is built from 15 residues. CDR3 sequence: CATRDRGRSGEKLFF. The CDR3 bases are TGTGCCACCCGGGACAGGGGGCGGTCAGGGGAAAAACTGTTTTTT.

The chain couples TRBV27 to TRBJ2-2; no definite D call. The germline gives CDR1 MNHEY, CDR2 SMNVEV (reference sequence). The CDR3 contains 13 residues. V was shortened by 0 bases and J by 8 bases, with 7 bases between the two germline ends. The CDR3 DNA reads TGTGCCAGCAGTTTATCAGGGATAGGGGAGCTGTTTTTT. Translating it yields CASSLSGIGELFF.

V and J are TRBV5-1 and TRBJ1-2; D ambiguous. Germline V CDR1 and CDR2: SGHRS, YFSETQ. V gave up 4 bases and J gave up 6 bases, with 22 bases separating them. This CDR3 region has 16 residues. CDR3 sequence: CASSITGSLPFNGYTF. The CDR3, as DNA: TGCGCCAGCAGCATCACGGGGAGCCTACCCTTCAATGGCTACACCTTC.

In this sample, this clone turned up once. The rearrangement joins TRBV11-2 to TRBJ1-3; D is possibly TRBD1 (6 bases). The germline V and J ends were trimmed by 5 bases and 3 bases, with 11 bases remaining between them. The CDR3 totals 14 residues. In germline, CDR1 is SGHAT, CDR2 FQNNGV. DNA for the CDR3: TGTGCCAGCAGCCCAGGACAGAGTGGAAACACCATATATTTT. This translates into CASSPGQSGNTIYF.

The V gene is TRBV5-6, the J gene TRBJ2-7; either TRBD1 or TRBD2 may supply D (5 bases each). V was shortened by 4 bases and J by 2 bases, with 19 bases between the two germline ends. The germline gives CDR1 SGHDT, CDR2 YYEEEE. This CDR3 region has 16 residues. CDR3: CASSLDGASRAYEQYF. The CDR3, as DNA: TGTGCCAGCAGCCTAGACGGGGCTAGCCGTGCCTACGAGCAGTACTTC.

The chain recombines TRBV11-2 with TRBJ2-5; TRBD1 matches 11 bases. The CDR3 consists of 18 residues. The V and J ends lost 0 bases and 4 bases, in that order; junction bases with no gene match: 10. Looked up from germline, CDR1 is SGHAT and CDR2 is FQNNGV. The CDR3 sequence is CASSLDYLGQGVTETQYF. The CDR3 DNA reads as TGTGCCAGCAGCTTAGACTACCTGGGACAGGGGGTAACAGAGACCCAGTACTTC.

This clone has only one observation. This chain uses TRBV6-5 with TRBJ1-5; D call uncertain. The CDR3 covers 16 residues. The V gene's germline CDR1 is MNHEY and CDR2 SVGAGI. V shed 0 bases and J shed 3 bases, with 12 bases lying between them. CDR3: CASSYSIRAHNQPQHF. CDR3 in DNA: TGTGCCAGCAGTTACTCGATTCGGGCACACAATCAGCCCCAGCATTTT.

The rearrangement joins TRBV5-1 to TRBJ2-7, with D unresolved. CDR1 is SGHRS, CDR2 YFSETQ, per germline. Between the trimmed V and J ends, which lost 0 bases and 4 bases, there was a span of 8 bases. This CDR3 spans 13 amino acids. This chain's CDR3 is CASSLEVGYEQYF. The CDR3 DNA sequence: TGCGCCAGCAGCTTGGAAGTGGGGTACGAGCAGTACTTC.

The genes are TRBV11-3 and TRBJ2-2; weak D call: TRBD2 (6 bases). The CDR3 sequence is 14 residues long. Germline lookup yields CDR1 SGHNT and CDR2 YENEEA. The ends were cut back, 2 bases at V and 7 bases at J, with 11 bases in the middle. The CDR3 nucleotides read TGTGCCAGCAGCTTAACGGGGACTGTCGGGGAGCTGTTTTTT. Translation: CASSLTGTVGELFF.

The rearrangement links TRBV19 to TRBJ1-6, with no clear D. The CDR3 extends over 14 amino acids. CDR1 and CDR2 from the germline V gene are LNHDA and SQIVND (reference sequence). Trimming left V 10 bases short and J 0 bases short, with 10 bases between. In nucleotides, the CDR3 is TGTGCCACCACCGAAGGCTCCTATAATTCACCCCTCCACTTT. It encodes CATTEGSYNSPLHF.

This clone appeared once. J is TRBJ1-2 and V is TRBV9; 8 nucleotides agree with TRBD1. V dropped 4 bases and J dropped 1; count of bases not matched to a gene: 3. From germline, CDR1 is SGDLS and CDR2 YYNGEE. There are 14 residues in the CDR3. Written as DNA, the CDR3 is TGTGCCAGCAGCCCCACAGGGGGTAACTATGGCTACACCTTC. Its protein product is CASSPTGGNYGYTF.

This clone appeared a single time. This chain uses TRBV5-6 with TRBJ1-2; the D is unclear. This CDR3 has 14 residues. Per the germline V gene, CDR1 is SGHDT and CDR2 is YYEEEE. Trimming stripped 4 bases from V and 4 bases from J, with 14 bases between. Here the CDR3 DNA reads TGTGCCAGCAGCGGGGATTACGGGTTCTATGGCTACACCTTC. Translated, it gives CASSGDYGFYGYTF.

This clone was detected once. This rearrangement joins TRBV4-2 to TRBJ1-6; the D is unclear. Germline assignment: CDR1 LGHNA and CDR2 YNFKEQ. The CDR3 is 16 residues long. Trimming pared 0 bases from V and 10 bases from J, leaving 16 bases between. The CDR3 sequence: CASSQDFGNVGSPLHF. In DNA, the CDR3 is TGTGCCAGCAGCCAAGACTTCGGGAATGTAGGGTCACCCCTCCACTTT.

In its sample, this clone was seen a few times. The chain combines TRBV9 with TRBJ2-1; D ambiguous. V lost 4 bases and J 8 bases, leaving 13 bases between the germline ends. Germline-derived CDR1 and CDR2 are SGDLS and YYNGEE. The CDR3 is 13 residues long. The CDR3 is CASSLRIVDEQFF. In nucleotides, the CDR3 is TGTGCCAGCAGCCTTAGGATCGTCGATGAGCAGTTCTTC.